The entry below gives a single T cell receptor beta chain sequence along with its context. This clone's antigen is unknown. Base-call qualities are not available, and no considerably larger clone is one nucleotide away. TCRbeta CDR3 regions were amplified from genomic DNA by means of the immunoSEQ Assay, a bias-controlled multiplex PCR. In the original analysis: Nucleated cell counts per sample were estimated from amplification of reference gene primers within the assay. To quantify the absolute abundance of each unique TCRbeta CDR3 rearrangement, sequence reads were collapsed and filtered. Productive Simpson clonality was computed per sample as the square root of Simpson's diversity index over productive rearrangements. TCRdb's version of the immuneACCESS table is confined to in-frame rearrangements and falls short of the full clone set. An unresolved V gene accounts for under half of the shortfall where checked; the remainder is of unknown origin. Clone size and the V and J calls come from that table; the DNA yielded D and trimming. This sample lists about 150,000 clones; about nine tenths were detected once. 1.5% to 2% of the sample is in the top ten clones.

Based on the germline V gene, the CDR1 and CDR2 sequences are MNHEY and SVGAGI. Spanning cysteine to phenylalanine, the CDR3 consists of 14 amino acids. Only the CDR3 region is kept as DNA, spanning 42 bases read in frame from base 1. V is cut back by 7 bases and J by 2 bases, with 6 bases in the junction unmatched. The sample is drawn from a study of blood T cell repertoires in COVID-19 (dated by TCRdb to 2018 to 2020). Looking at the study overall: Samples from collaborators originated in the United States, Italy and Spain and spanned both the acute and convalescent phases of COVID-19. The prospective study material was composed of cDNA or gDNA derived from T cells, B-cell-depleted T cells, or PBMCs. Deeply sampled blood TCRbeta repertoires from subjects exposed to, actively infected with, or recovered from COVID-19 were included in the dataset. The repertoires were released in a freely available public database meant as a resource for research on the immune response to SARS-CoV-2. Samples came from the ongoing ImmuneRACE study (first 160 participants) plus 1,254 subjects from 6 global collaborators. Sample metadata almost always included a de-identified subject ID, COVID-19 status, age in years and sex. Where available, HLA class I and class II types were obtained from metadata supplied by the sample provider rather than from assay-based typing. General conclusions and limits of the study: How much clinical and demographic metadata was included differed by source and by participant, and the metadata was provided uncurated.

The collaborating institutions used their own protocols to collect whole blood in K2EDTA tubes. For TCRbeta analysis, collaborators shipped samples in one of three forms: frozen whole blood, isolated PBMCs, or DNA extracted from either of those sample types. Sequenced material: peripheral blood. The chain is encoded by TRBV6-5 joined to TRBJ1-2; 8 central bases correspond to TRBD1. The clonotype comes from a human donor in a cohort sampled during active COVID-19. The nucleotide sequence is given as TGTGCCAGCAAAGCAGGGGGCTCCAACTATGGCTACACCTTC. It translates to CASKAGGSNYGYTF.